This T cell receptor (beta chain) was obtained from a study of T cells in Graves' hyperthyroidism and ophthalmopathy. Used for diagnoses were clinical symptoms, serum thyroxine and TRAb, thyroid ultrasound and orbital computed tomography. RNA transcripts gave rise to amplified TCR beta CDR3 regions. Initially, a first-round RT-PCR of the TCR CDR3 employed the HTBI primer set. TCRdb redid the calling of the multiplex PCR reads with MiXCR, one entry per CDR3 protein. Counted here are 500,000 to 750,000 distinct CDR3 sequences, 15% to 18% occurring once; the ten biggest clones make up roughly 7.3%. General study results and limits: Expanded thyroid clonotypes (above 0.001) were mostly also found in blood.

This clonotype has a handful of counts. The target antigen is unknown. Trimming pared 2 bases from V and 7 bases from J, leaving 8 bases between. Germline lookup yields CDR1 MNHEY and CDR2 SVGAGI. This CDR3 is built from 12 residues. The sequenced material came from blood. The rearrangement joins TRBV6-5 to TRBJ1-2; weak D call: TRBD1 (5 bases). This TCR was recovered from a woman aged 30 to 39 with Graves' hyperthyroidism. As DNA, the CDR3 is TGTGCCAGCAGTTACCAGGGTGGTGGCTACACCTTC. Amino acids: CASSYQGGGYTF.